These T cell receptor beta chains were read from a single sample in a study of T cells in Graves' hyperthyroidism and ophthalmopathy. Each CDR3 protein is one row after TCRdb ran MiXCR on the multiplex PCR reads. This repertoire shows about 510,000 distinct CDR3 sequences, over 35% found once; its top ten account for about 45%. The material sequenced was peripheral blood or thyroid tissue (not recorded which). The receptor set was obtained from an adult woman with Graves' disease, either hyperthyroidism or ophthalmopathy (not recorded which). Both conserved end residues are part of each CDR3. The D gene is left open where the match is weak. Expanded clones are given a class, and other clones once, few, many or no size at all.

d_call,cdr3_length,j_call,clone_size,v_call,cdr3_aa,cdr3_nt
TRBD2,14,TRBJ2-7,many,TRBV20-1,CSASGLGFFYEQYF,TGCAGTGCTAGTGGACTAGGTTTTTTCTACGAGCAGTACTTC
-,15,TRBJ1-1,many,TRBV2,CASRSAWGRNTEAFF,TGTGCCAGCAGGTCCGCCTGGGGGCGCAACACTGAAGCTTTCTTT
-,14,TRBJ2-2,many,TRBV7-9,CASSFKGSTGELFF,TGTGCCAGCAGCTTTAAGGGGAGCACCGGGGAGCTGTTTTTT
-,14,TRBJ1-5,once,TRBV6-6,CASGKDRVNQPQHF,TGTGCCAGCGGTAAGGACAGAGTCAATCAGCCCCAGCATTTT
-,15,TRBJ2-5,many,TRBV6-2/TRBV6-3,CASSYRPGSMKTQYF,TGTGCCAGCAGTTACAGGCCGGGGAGTATGAAGACCCAGTACTTC
TRBD2,16,TRBJ2-5,many,TRBV5-4,CASGGMTGGPRETQYF,TGTGCCAGCGGGGGCATGACGGGAGGGCCCCGGGAGACCCAGTACTTC
TRBD2,15,TRBJ2-5,many,TRBV4-1,CASSLSGTGGETQYF,TGCGCCAGCAGCCTTAGCGGGACGGGAGGCGAGACCCAGTACTTC
-,12,TRBJ1-5,few,TRBV12-3/TRBV12-4,CASDTSNQPQHF,TGTGCCAGCGATACTAGCAATCAGCCCCAGCATTTT
TRBD1,14,TRBJ2-2,-,TRBV24-1,CATKGTGTTGELFF,TGTGCCACCAAAGGGACAGGGACCACCGGGGAGCTGTTTTTT
TRBD1,12,TRBJ2-6,-,TRBV29-1,CSANFRGHTEAF,TGCAGCGCCAACTTCAGGGGGCACACTGAAGCTTTC
-,13,TRBJ1-1,many,TRBV29-1,CSVESPRNTEAFF,TGCAGCGTTGAATCGCCGCGGAACACTGAAGCTTTCTTT
-,9,TRBJ2-7,-,TRBV20-1,CSAHDEQYF,TGCAGTGCTCATGACGAGCAGTACTTC
-,14,TRBJ1-2,many,TRBV5-8,CASSPLKWGVGYTF,TGTGCCAGCAGCCCCTTAAAGTGGGGAGTTGGCTACACCTTC
-,11,TRBJ1-2,-,TRBV20-1,CSAHRTSGYTF,TGCAGTGCTCACAGGACTAGCGGCTACACCTTC
TRBD1,13,TRBJ1-2,-,TRBV2,CASSGTSYGQASF,TGTGCCAGCAGTGGAACCAGTTACGGACAGGCCTCCTTC
TRBD2,19,TRBJ2-2,-,TRBV5-4,CASTSLAGGPGSSSGELFF,TGTGCCAGCACGTCCCTAGCGGGAGGGCCAGGGTCGTCATCCGGGGAGCTGTTTTTT
-,16,TRBJ2-7,once,TRBV7-8,CASSAQGPGSSYEQYF,TGTGCCAGCAGCGCCCAGGGCCCCGGCAGCTCCTACGAGCAGTACTTC
TRBD1,13,TRBJ1-6,-,TRBV29-1,CSARTGGESPLHF,TGCAGTGCTAGGACAGGGGGCGAGTCACCCCTCCACTTT
TRBD1,14,TRBJ1-6,-,TRBV20-1,CSATGQGGNSPLHF,TGCAGTGCAACGGGACAGGGGGGCAATTCACCCCTCCACTTT
-,16,TRBJ2-2,once,TRBV19,CASRPPQQGRAGELFF,TGTGCCAGTAGACCCCCGCAACAGGGTCGCGCCGGGGAGCTGTTTTTT
-,16,TRBJ1-2,-,TRBV6-6,CASLTDPSGLNYGYTF,TGTGCCAGCTTGACAGACCCTAGTGGGTTGAACTATGGCTACACCTTC
TRBD1,14,TRBJ2-7,many,TRBV29-1,CSVGGTGAPYEQYF,TGCAGCGTTGGAGGGACAGGGGCACCCTACGAGCAGTACTTC
-,15,TRBJ1-1,many,TRBV9,CASSPLQAMNTEVFF,TGTGCCAGCAGCCCCTTACAAGCAATGAACACTGAAGTTTTCTTT
TRBD1,13,TRBJ1-1,-,TRBV2,CASTLGRGTEAFF,TGTGCCAGCACCCTAGGCAGGGGGACTGAAGCTTTCTTT
TRBD2,17,TRBJ2-7,-,TRBV7-2,CASSPERRREGLDEQYF,TGTGCCAGCAGCCCAGAGAGGCGCCGGGAGGGCCTCGACGAGCAGTACTTC
-,13,TRBJ1-1,once,TRBV7-8,CAYGGQLITEAFF,TGTGCCTACGGGGGCCAATTGATCACTGAAGCTTTCTTT
-,11,TRBJ2-7,-,TRBV11-2,CASSIPLGPYF,TGTGCCAGCAGCATACCTCTAGGTCCGTACTTC
-,11,TRBJ1-1,many,TRBV3-1,CASSRNTEAFF,TGTGCCAGCAGCAGAAACACTGAAGCTTTCTTT
-,13,TRBJ1-1,-,TRBV29-1,CSPLKGRNTEAFF,TGCAGCCCCCTAAAAGGAAGGAACACTGAAGCTTTCTTT
-,13,TRBJ2-7,-,TRBV10-3,CAISQAGSYEQYF,TGTGCCATCAGCCAAGCCGGATCCTACGAGCAGTACTTC
-,14,TRBJ2-7,few,TRBV28,CASSLFGTAYEQYF,TGTGCCAGCAGTTTATTCGGCACAGCCTACGAGCAGTACTTC
-,16,TRBJ1-1,few,TRBV5-4,CASSLDGGGVNTEAFF,TGTGCCAGCAGCTTGGATGGGGGGGGGGTGAACACTGAAGCTTTCTTT
TRBD1,14,TRBJ2-2,-,TRBV24-1,CATSPTTGPGELFF,TGTGCCACCAGCCCAACGACAGGGCCCGGGGAGCTGTTTTTT
-,12,TRBJ1-5,many,TRBV5-5,CASSLFDQPQHF,TGTGCCAGCAGCTTGTTTGATCAGCCCCAGCATTTT
TRBD1,14,TRBJ2-7,many,TRBV29-1,CSVVSGQGFREQYF,TGCAGCGTTGTGTCGGGACAGGGTTTCCGCGAGCAGTACTTC
TRBD2,15,TRBJ2-7,-,TRBV2,CASRATSGRPYEQYF,TGTGCCAGCAGGGCGACTAGCGGGAGGCCTTACGAGCAGTACTTC
-,14,TRBJ2-5,-,TRBV7-2,CASSPKDVEETQYF,TGTGCCAGCAGCCCCAAGGACGTAGAAGAGACCCAGTACTTC
-,17,TRBJ1-1,-,TRBV7-9,CASSPPQPDRTNTEAFF,TGTGCCAGCAGCCCACCTCAGCCGGACAGAACGAACACTGAAGCTTTCTTT
-,15,TRBJ1-1,few,TRBV7-8,CASSVAGHMNTEAFF,TGTGCCAGCAGCGTCGCCGGCCATATGAACACTGAAGCTTTCTTT
TRBD1,13,TRBJ1-1,-,TRBV10-1,CSPNRGSNTEAFF,TGCTCCCCTAACAGGGGATCGAACACTGAAGCTTTCTTT
-,16,TRBJ1-1,-,TRBV5-1,CASSLIGRTMNTEAFF,TGCGCCAGCAGCTTGATCGGACGGACCATGAACACTGAAGCTTTCTTT
-,10,TRBJ1-2,many,TRBV10-3,CAIGTLGYTF,TGTGCCATCGGGACGTTAGGCTACACCTTC
-,18,TRBJ2-5,-,TRBV25-1,CASSQGHRAGESQETQYF,TGTGCCAGCAGCCAAGGCCACAGGGCCGGTGAATCCCAAGAGACCCAGTACTTC
-,9,TRBJ2-7,-,TRBV14,CASSQDLRF,TGTGCCAGCAGCCAAGATCTTCGATTC
TRBD2,17,TRBJ2-3,-,TRBV7-9,CASSPTRLAGGEDTQYF,TGCGCCAGCAGCCCGACTCGGTTAGCGGGAGGGGAGGATACGCAGTATTTT
TRBD1,16,TRBJ1-1,many,TRBV15,CATSRDRGQLNTEAFF,TGTGCCACCAGCAGAGATAGGGGACAGCTGAACACTGAAGCTTTCTTT
-,12,TRBJ2-7,-,TRBV10-3,CAISSWDYEQYF,TGTGCCATCAGCAGTTGGGACTACGAGCAGTACTTC
-,10,TRBJ2-7,-,TRBV12-3/TRBV12-4,CASRPYEQYF,TGTGCCAGCAGGCCGTACGAGCAGTACTTC
TRBD2,16,TRBJ2-5,-,TRBV7-2,CASSTRAGGGGETQYF,TGTGCCAGCAGCACTCGAGCGGGAGGAGGGGGAGAGACCCAGTACTTC
-,16,TRBJ1-2,-,TRBV20-1,CSAGTPGGEGDDGYTF,TGCAGTGCAGGGACTCCGGGAGGTGAAGGGGACGATGGCTACACCTTC
-,11,TRBJ2-7,few,TRBV28,CASRVHAEQYF,TGTGCCAGCAGAGTTCACGCCGAGCAGTACTTC
TRBD1,14,TRBJ1-1,few,TRBV20-1,CSAIGTVPNTEAFF,TGCAGTGCTATTGGGACAGTCCCCAACACTGAAGCTTTCTTT
-,14,TRBJ2-7,-,TRBV7-8,CASSLTREEYEQYF,TGTGCCAGCAGTTTAACGCGGGAAGAATACGAGCAGTACTTC
-,14,TRBJ1-4,-,TRBV7-2,CASSPGGGNEKLFF,TGTGCCAGCAGCCCCGGCGGTGGTAATGAAAAACTGTTTTTT
-,14,TRBJ2-7,many,TRBV20-1,CSASDTSIVYEQYF,TGCAGTGCTAGCGACACATCGATCGTCTACGAGCAGTACTTC
-,13,TRBJ1-5,many,TRBV19,CASSQYSNQPQHF,TGTGCCAGCAGTCAGTATAGCAATCAGCCCCAGCATTTT
-,15,TRBJ2-2,many,TRBV15,CATSRAGSYYGELFF,TGTGCCACCAGCAGAGCAGGATCCTACTACGGGGAGCTGTTTTTT